The present TCR beta chain was sequenced within a study of CD8 T cells in ankylosing spondylitis. Study outcomes and limitations: For ankylosing spondylitis blood, a TCR beta motif of about 8 highly homologous variants appeared characteristic. Matched ankylosing spondylitis synovial fluid reportedly showed significant enrichment of disease-linked clones. Some of the motif variants had earlier been found in reactive arthritis patients' fluid and blood.

For TCR beta, libraries came from quantitative 5'-RACE with molecular barcodes. TCRdb fed the 5' RACE reads into MiXCR, producing one record per CDR3 protein. This sample has roughly 280,000 distinct CDR3 sequences, with approximately 20% found just once. This clonotype turned up a few times. The antigen is not known. This TCR was sampled from a male donor with ankylosing spondylitis or in good health (not recorded which). The sequenced sample consisted of blood, either unsorted or a sorted T cell fraction (not recorded which).

The CDR3 loop is CASSQDPAGGSTGELFF. The CDR3 DNA reads as TGTGCCAGCAGCCAAGACCCAGCGGGAGGAAGCACCGGGGAGCTGTTTTTT. The J gene is TRBJ2-2, the V gene TRBV4-2, with 9 bases lining up with TRBD2. Germline V lookup: CDR1 LGHNA, CDR2 YNFKEQ. CDR3 length: 17 residues. V was clipped by 0 bases and J by 4 bases; unmatched bases: 6.